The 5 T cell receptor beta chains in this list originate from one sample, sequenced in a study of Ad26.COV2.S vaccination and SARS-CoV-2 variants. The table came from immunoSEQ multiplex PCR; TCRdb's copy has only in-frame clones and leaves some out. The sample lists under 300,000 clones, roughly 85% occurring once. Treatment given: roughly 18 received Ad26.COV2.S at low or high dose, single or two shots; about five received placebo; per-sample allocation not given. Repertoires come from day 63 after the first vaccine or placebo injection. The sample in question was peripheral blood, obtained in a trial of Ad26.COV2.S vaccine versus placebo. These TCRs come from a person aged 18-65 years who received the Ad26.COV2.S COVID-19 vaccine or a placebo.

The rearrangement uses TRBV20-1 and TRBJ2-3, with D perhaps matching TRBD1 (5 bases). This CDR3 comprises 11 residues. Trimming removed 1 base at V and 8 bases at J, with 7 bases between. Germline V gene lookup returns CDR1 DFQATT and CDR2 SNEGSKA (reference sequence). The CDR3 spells CSARGGFTQYF. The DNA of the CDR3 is TGCAGTGCTAGAGGGGGCTTTACGCAGTATTTT.

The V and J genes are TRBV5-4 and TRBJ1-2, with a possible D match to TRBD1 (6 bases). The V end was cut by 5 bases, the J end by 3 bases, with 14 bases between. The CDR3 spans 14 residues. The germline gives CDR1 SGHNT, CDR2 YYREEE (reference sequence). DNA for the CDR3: TGTGCCAGCAGTACACGCGGGGGCGACTATGGCTACACCTTC. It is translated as CASSTRGGDYGYTF.

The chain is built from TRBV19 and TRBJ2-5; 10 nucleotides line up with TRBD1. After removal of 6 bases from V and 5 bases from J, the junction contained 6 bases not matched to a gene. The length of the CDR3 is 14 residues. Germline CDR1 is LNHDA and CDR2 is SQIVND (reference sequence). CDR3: CASSDRGLRETQYF. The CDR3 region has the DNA TGTGCCAGTAGCGACAGGGGGCTAAGGGAGACCCAGTACTTC.

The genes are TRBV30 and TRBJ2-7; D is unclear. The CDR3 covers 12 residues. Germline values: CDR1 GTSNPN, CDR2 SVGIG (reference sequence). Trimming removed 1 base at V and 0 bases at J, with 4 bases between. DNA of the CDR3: TGTGCCTGGAGTGACGGCTCCTACGAGCAGTACTTC. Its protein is CAWSDGSYEQYF.

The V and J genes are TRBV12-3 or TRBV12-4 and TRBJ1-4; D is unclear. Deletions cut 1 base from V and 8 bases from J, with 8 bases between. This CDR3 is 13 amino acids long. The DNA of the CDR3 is TGTGCCAGCAGTTTAGTTTTCAGCGAAAAACTGTTTTTT. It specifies CASSLVFSEKLFF.